The sequence of this T cell receptor (beta chain) was determined in a study of blood T cell repertoires in COVID-19. V lost 2 bases to trimming and J lost 1 base, with 9 bases between them. The CDR3 extends over 15 amino acids. Germline values: CDR1 SGHDT, CDR2 YYEEEE. Only in-frame clones appear in the TCRdb table, and some are missing; sequencing was by immunoSEQ multiplex PCR. The sample holds 46,000 or so clones, around four fifths seen once. This receptor was obtained from a human donor in a cohort sampled during active COVID-19. The V call is TRBV5-6, the J call TRBJ1-4; the D gene is possibly TRBD1 (5 bases). Sequenced sample: peripheral blood. The CDR3 here is CASSLGAETNEKLFF. For the CDR3, the DNA is TGTGCCAGCAGCTTAGGGGCAGAAACTAATGAAAAACTGTTTTTT.